The 16 T cell receptor beta chains below come from one sample, sequenced in a study of regulatory T cells in long-lasting Graves disease. Time point meaning: persistent/refractory GD, antithyroid drugs over 5 years with positive TRAb. PBMC RNA served as the TCR library source. With iRepertoire HTBI primers and Arm-PCR of CDR3 regions, TCR beta libraries were built. A single record per CDR3 protein comes from TCRdb applying MiXCR to the multiplex PCR reads. The data contain fewer than 450,000 distinct CDR3 sequences, about 25% of them seen just once; the ten biggest clones take up about 27%. The sequenced sample was peripheral blood mononuclear cells (PBMCs), obtained when the disease was refractory, from a patient treated with antithyroid drugs. The receptors stem from a female donor with Graves disease.

At least ten counts were recorded for this clonotype. The chain joins TRBV7-6 to TRBJ2-7; the D is unclear. The CDR3 runs 14 residues. CDR1 and CDR2 (germline): SGHVS, FNYEAQ. V lost 2 bases and J lost 4, with 12 bases in between. CDR3 residues: CASSLSIPPYEQYF. CDR3 coding DNA: TGTGCCAGCAGCTTATCAATCCCCCCTTACGAGCAGTACTTC.

Ten or more counts support this clonotype. The chain links TRBV28 to TRBJ1-4; a weak D match, TRBD1 (5 bases). The V end was cut by 2 bases, the J end by 3 bases, with 13 bases between. The CDR3 length is 16 residues. From germline, CDR1 is MDHEN and CDR2 SYDVKM. In DNA, the CDR3 is TGTGCCAGCAGTTTAGAGAGGGGACGAGCTAATGAAAAACTGTTTTTT. Its protein is CASSLERGRANEKLFF.

This clonotype has a handful of counts. The J gene is TRBJ2-7, the V gene TRBV29-1, with D possibly TRBD2 on 5 matching bases. This CDR3 is built from 13 residues. The V and J ends lost 7 bases and 3 bases respectively, with 16 bases between them. Germline V gene lookup returns CDR1 SQVTM and CDR2 ANQGSEA. CDR3 residues: CSAGTPARYEQYF. CDR3 DNA sequence: TGCAGCGCGGGAACTCCGGCCCGCTACGAGCAGTACTTC.

This clonotype was found once. The chain employs TRBV2 and TRBJ2-1, with 10 nucleotides matching TRBD2. V lost 7 bases, J lost 7 bases, and 13 bases stayed unmatched. The CDR3 loop spans 16 amino acids. Germline lookup yields CDR1 SNHLY and CDR2 FYNNEI. This CDR3 is CASTSESSGSGNEQFF. The DNA for the CDR3 is TGTGCCAGCACAAGTGAATCTAGCGGGAGTGGTAATGAGCAGTTCTTC.

The count of this clonotype is one. The J gene is TRBJ2-6, the V gene TRBV4-3, with TRBD2 matching over 9 bases. V shed 3 bases, J shed 4 bases, and the junction held 4 bases outside the gene matches. The CDR3 is 16 residues long. CDR1 is LGHNA, CDR2 YSLEER, per germline. The CDR3 spells CASSQAGGTGANVLTF. CDR3 bases: TGCGCCAGCAGCCAGGCGGGGGGGACCGGGGCCAACGTCCTGACTTTC.

V usage is TRBV18 and J usage is TRBJ1-5, with TRBD1 as a possible D gene (6 bases). The CDR3 length is 15 residues. Germline V CDR1 and CDR2: KGHSH, LQKENI. Deletions cut 4 bases from V and 2 bases from J, with 12 bases between. This CDR3 reads CASSQGQPRNQPQHF. The DNA for the CDR3 is TGTGCCAGCTCACAAGGACAGCCTCGCAATCAGCCCCAGCATTTT.

In its sample, this clonotype was seen many times. The rearrangement uses TRBV9 and TRBJ2-5; perhaps TRBD1 as D (6 bases). This CDR3 comprises 14 residues. Trimming stripped 0 bases from V and 5 bases from J, with 11 bases between. The germline CDR1 and CDR2 sequences are SGDLS and YYNGEE. CDR3 nucleotides: TGTGCCAGCAGCGTAGCAACAGGGACGGAGACCCAGTACTTC. Protein sequence: CASSVATGTETQYF.

The V gene is TRBV7-6, the J gene TRBJ2-1; 10 nucleotides align to TRBD2. CDR1 SGHVS and CDR2 FNYEAQ come from the germline V gene. V was pared by 4 bases and J by 9 bases, with 15 bases of the junction left unmatched. The CDR3 extends over 17 amino acids. The CDR3 is CASSSSTSGTGRGEQFF. Here the CDR3 DNA reads TGTGCCAGCAGCTCGTCCACTAGCGGGACCGGCCGGGGTGAGCAGTTCTTC.

In its sample, this clonotype was seen a few times. The V call is TRBV11-2, the J call TRBJ2-2; D unresolved. Trimming shortened V by 4 bases and J by 2 bases, and 14 bases separated the two germline ends. The CDR3 consists of 16 residues. Germline values: CDR1 SGHAT, CDR2 FQNNGV. DNA of the CDR3: TGTGCCAGCAGCTCGATGATGGGTCTTAACACCGGGGAGCTGTTTTTT. Its protein product is CASSSMMGLNTGELFF. Looking up the rest from reference TRBV11-2 and TRBJ2-2 gives the full variable domain: EAGVAQSPRYKIIEKRQSVAFWCNPISGHATLYWYQQILGQGPKLLIQFQNNGVVDDSQLPKDRFSAERLKGVDSTLKIQPAKLEDSAVYLCASSSMMGLNTGELFFGEGSRLTVL.

Regarding this clonotype: A much more abundant neighbour one base away suggests this may be a read error. The V and J genes are TRBV14 and TRBJ1-1; D gene uncertain. The CDR3 loop spans 13 amino acids. The V end was cut by 5 bases, the J end by 0 bases, with 7 bases between. CDR1 SGHDN and CDR2 FVKESK come from the germline V gene. CDR3 in amino acids: CASSIRMNTEAFF. CDR3 bases: TGTGCCAGCAGCATCAGGATGAACACTGAAGCTTTCTTT.

The rearrangement uses TRBV7-2 and TRBJ2-5, with 13 positions matching TRBD2. The V segment lost 6 bases and the J segment 5 bases; nucleotides outside the gene matches: 9. The CDR3 loop spans 16 amino acids. CDR1 SGHTA and CDR2 FQGNSA come from the germline V gene. In DNA, the CDR3 is TGTGCCAGCAGATATGGACTAGCGGGAGTCCAGGAGACCCAGTACTTC. Encoded protein: CASRYGLAGVQETQYF.

The CDR3 DNA reads TGTGCCAGCTCACCAACAGGGGTTGGTCGCAATCAGCCCCAGCATTTT. This codes for CASSPTGVGRNQPQHF. The chain has TRBV18 and TRBJ1-5; 7 positions agree with TRBD1. J lost 2 bases, V lost 2 bases, and 6 bases had no gene match. The CDR3 runs 16 residues. Germline V gene sequence: CDR1 KGHSH, CDR2 LQKENI.

Ten or more counts support this clonotype. This chain joins TRBV6-1 and TRBJ2-7, with D maybe TRBD1 (5 bases). The V gene's germline CDR1 is MNHNS and CDR2 SASEGT. The CDR3 is made up of 13 amino acids. Trimming pared 6 bases from V and 3 bases from J, leaving 12 bases between. CDR3 region: CASSRVPNYEQYF. The CDR3 DNA follows: TGTGCCAGCAGCAGGGTCCCCAACTACGAGCAGTACTTC.

This clonotype was found a few times. The rearrangement joins TRBV9 to TRBJ1-4; D might be TRBD1 (5 bases). The CDR3 is 16 amino acids. V was trimmed by 2 bases and J by 7 bases, leaving 18 bases between them. Germline V CDR1 and CDR2: SGDLS, YYNGEE. The CDR3 DNA reads TGTGCCAGCAGCGTTGGGGGAGCAGGGAGGAGTGAAAAACTGTTTTTT. Amino acid sequence: CASSVGGAGRSEKLFF.

This clonotype was picked up a small number of times. The gene calls are TRBV25-1 and TRBJ1-1; D may be TRBD1 (5 bases). Per the germline V gene, CDR1 is MGHDK and CDR2 is SYGVNS. CDR3 length: 12 residues. Trimming removed 5 bases at V and 7 bases at J, with 11 bases between. The CDR3 region has the DNA TGTGCCAGCAGTACCCTGAGGGGTGAAGCTTTCTTT. It yields the protein CASSTLRGEAFF.

The table lists this clonotype with a few counts. The chain uses TRBV7-8 and TRBJ2-5, with D possibly matching TRBD2 (6 bases). The CDR3 length is 16 residues. The ends were cut back, 4 bases at V and 5 bases at J, with 20 bases in the middle. Germline loops: CDR1 SGHVS, CDR2 FQNEAQ. For the CDR3, the DNA is TGTGCCAGCAGCTCAATGCTAGGGGACTTCTCGGAGACCCAGTACTTC. It specifies CASSSMLGDFSETQYF.